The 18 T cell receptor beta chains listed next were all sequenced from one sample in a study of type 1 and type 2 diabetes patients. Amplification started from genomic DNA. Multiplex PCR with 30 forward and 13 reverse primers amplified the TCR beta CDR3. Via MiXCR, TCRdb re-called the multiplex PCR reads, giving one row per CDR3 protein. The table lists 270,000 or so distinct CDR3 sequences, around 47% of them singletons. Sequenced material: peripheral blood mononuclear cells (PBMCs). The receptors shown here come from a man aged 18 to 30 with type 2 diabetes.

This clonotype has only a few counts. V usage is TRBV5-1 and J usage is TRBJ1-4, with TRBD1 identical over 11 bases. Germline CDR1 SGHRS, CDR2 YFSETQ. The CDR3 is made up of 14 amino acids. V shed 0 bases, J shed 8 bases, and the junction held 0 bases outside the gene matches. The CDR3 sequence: CASSLGTGGEKLFF. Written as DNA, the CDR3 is TGCGCCAGCAGCTTGGGGACAGGGGGCGAAAAACTGTTTTTT.

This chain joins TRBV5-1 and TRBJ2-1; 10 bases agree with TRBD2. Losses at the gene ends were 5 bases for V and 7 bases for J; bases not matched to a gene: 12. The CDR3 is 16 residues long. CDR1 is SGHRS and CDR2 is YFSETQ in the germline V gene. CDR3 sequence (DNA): TGCGCCAGCAGTACTGACCCTAGCGGGAGTACGAATGAGCAGTTCTTC. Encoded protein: CASSTDPSGSTNEQFF.

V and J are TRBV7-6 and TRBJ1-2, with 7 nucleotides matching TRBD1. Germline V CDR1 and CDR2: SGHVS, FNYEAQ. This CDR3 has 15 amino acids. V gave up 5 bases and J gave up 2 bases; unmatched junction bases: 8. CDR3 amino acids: CASSPLQGGNYGYTF. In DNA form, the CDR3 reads TGTGCCAGCAGCCCGCTCCAGGGGGGGAACTATGGCTACACCTTC.

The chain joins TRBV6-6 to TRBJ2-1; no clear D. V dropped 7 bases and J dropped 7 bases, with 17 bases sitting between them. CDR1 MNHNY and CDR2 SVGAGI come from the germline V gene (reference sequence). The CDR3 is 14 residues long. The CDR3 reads CASKAPSLSNEQFF. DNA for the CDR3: TGTGCCAGCAAGGCCCCAAGCCTCTCGAATGAGCAGTTCTTC.

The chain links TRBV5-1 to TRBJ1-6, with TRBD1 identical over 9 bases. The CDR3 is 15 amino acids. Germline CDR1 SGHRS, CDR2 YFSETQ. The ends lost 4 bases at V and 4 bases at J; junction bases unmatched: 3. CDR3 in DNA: TGCGCCAGCAGCCCAGACAGGGGGTATAATTCACCCCTCCACTTT. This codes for CASSPDRGYNSPLHF.

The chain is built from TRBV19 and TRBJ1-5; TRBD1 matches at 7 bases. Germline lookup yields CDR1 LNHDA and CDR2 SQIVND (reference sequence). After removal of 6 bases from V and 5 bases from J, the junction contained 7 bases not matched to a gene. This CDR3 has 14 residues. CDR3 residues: CASRARGPHQPQHF. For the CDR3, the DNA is TGTGCCAGTAGGGCGAGGGGGCCTCATCAGCCCCAGCATTTT.

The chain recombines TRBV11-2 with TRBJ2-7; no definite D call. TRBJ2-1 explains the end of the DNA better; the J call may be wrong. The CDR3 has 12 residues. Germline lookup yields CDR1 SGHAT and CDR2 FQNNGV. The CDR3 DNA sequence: TGTGCCAGCAGCTTAAAACGAAATGAGCAGTTCTTC. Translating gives CASSLKRNEQFF.

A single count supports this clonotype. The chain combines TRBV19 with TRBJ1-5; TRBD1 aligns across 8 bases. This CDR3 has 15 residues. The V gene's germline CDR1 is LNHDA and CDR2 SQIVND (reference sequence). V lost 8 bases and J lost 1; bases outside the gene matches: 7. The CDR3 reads CASYDRGRSNQPQHF. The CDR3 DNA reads TGTGCCAGTTATGACAGGGGTAGAAGCAATCAGCCCCAGCATTTT.

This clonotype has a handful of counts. CDR3 DNA sequence: TGTGCCAGCAGTGAATCTGGGGGAAACACTGAAGCTTTCTTT. Its protein product is CASSESGGNTEAFF. The J gene is TRBJ1-1, the V gene TRBV25-1; tentative D call: TRBD1 (5 bases). Germline loops: CDR1 MGHDK, CDR2 SYGVNS. The CDR3 sequence is 14 residues long. The V gene lost 1 base and the J gene lost 2 bases, with 8 bases spanning the gap.

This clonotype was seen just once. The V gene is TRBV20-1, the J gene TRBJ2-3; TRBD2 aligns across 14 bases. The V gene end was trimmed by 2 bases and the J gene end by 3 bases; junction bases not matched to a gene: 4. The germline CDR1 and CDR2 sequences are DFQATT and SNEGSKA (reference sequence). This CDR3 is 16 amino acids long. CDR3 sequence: CSARTTSGGGTDTQYF. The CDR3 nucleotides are TGCAGTGCTAGAACGACTAGCGGGGGGGGTACAGATACGCAGTATTTT.

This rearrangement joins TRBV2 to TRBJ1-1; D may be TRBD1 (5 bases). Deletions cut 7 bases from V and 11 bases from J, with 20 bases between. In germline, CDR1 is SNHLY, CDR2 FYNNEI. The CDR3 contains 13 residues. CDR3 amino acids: CASKRGSALWAFF. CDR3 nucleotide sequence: TGTGCCAGCAAACGGGGCTCTGCTCTATGGGCTTTCTTT. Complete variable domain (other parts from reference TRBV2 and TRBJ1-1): EPEVTQTPSHQVTQMGQEVILRCVPISNHLYFYWYRQILGQKVEFLVSFYNNEISEKSEIFDDQFSVERPDGSNFTLKIRSTKLEDSAMYFCASKRGSALWAFFGQGTRLTVV.

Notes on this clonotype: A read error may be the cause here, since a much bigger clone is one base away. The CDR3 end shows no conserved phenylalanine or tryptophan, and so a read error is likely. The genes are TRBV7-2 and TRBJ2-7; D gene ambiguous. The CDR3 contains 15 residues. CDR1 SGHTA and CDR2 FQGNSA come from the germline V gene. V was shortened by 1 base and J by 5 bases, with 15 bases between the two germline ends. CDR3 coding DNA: TGTGCCAGCAGCTTAGGTAGGCGCGTTGGCGACGAGCAGTACCTC. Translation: CASSLGRRVGDEQYL.

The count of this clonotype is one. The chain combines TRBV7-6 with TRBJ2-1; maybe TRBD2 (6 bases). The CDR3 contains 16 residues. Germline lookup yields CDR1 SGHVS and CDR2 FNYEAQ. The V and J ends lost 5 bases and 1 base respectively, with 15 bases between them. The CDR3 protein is CASSPGTRFSYNEQFF. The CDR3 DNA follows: TGTGCCAGCAGCCCCGGGACTCGGTTTTCCTACAATGAGCAGTTCTTC.

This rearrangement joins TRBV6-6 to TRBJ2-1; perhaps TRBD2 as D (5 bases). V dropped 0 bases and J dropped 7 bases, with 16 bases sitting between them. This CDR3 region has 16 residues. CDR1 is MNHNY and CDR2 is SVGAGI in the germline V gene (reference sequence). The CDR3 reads CASSYSNLMRENEQFF. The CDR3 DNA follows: TGTGCCAGCAGTTACTCGAACCTCATGAGGGAAAATGAGCAGTTCTTC.

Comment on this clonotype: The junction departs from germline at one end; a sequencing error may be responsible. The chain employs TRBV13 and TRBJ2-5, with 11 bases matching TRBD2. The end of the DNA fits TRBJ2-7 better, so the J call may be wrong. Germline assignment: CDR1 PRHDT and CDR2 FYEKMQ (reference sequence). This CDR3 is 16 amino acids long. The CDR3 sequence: CASSKLGLAASCEQYF. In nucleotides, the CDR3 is TGTGCCAGCAGTAAATTGGGACTAGCGGCCTCCTGCGAGCAGTACTTC.

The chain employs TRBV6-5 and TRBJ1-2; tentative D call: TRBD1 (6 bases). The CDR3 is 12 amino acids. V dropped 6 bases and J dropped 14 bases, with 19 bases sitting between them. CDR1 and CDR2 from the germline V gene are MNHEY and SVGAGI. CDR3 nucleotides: TGTGCCAGCAGCGCTAATCAACAGGGCAGTACCTTC. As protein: CASSANQQGSTF.

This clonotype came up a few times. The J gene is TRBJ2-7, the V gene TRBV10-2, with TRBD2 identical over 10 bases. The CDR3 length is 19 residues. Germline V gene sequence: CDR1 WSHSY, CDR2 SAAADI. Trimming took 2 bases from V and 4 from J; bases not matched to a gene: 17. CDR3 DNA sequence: TGCGCCAGCAGTGAGAGGGATGGGACTAGCGTCCCAAATTGGTACGAGCAGTACTTC. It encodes CASSERDGTSVPNWYEQYF.

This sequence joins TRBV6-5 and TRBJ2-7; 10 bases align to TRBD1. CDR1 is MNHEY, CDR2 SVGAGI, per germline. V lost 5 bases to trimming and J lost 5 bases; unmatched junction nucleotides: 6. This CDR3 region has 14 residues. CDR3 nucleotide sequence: TGTGCCAGCAGTAGGCGGGACAGGGGAGACGAGCAGTACTTC. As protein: CASSRRDRGDEQYF.